The source of this T cell receptor beta chain is a study of beta chain features in type 1 diabetes. Whole-study findings and limits: Moderate yet significant TCRB CDR3 shortening was seen in Type 1 diabetes patients in all four CD4+ subsets.

The authors reverse transcribed all of the isolated RNA, so sequencing captured expressed TCRB transcripts. Repertoires were generated with immunoSEQ multiplex PCR, while TCRdb's copy carries only in-frame clones and drops some. This table has more than 250,000 clones, roughly a quarter appearing once. As for this clone: Its antigen is undetermined.

Germline-derived CDR1 and CDR2 are SGHTA and FQGTGA. CDR3 length: 17 amino acids. V shed 5 bases and J 3 bases; nucleotides not matched to a gene: 7. The clonotype originates from a woman in her thirties with type 1 diabetes. The specimen was naive CD4+ T cells from blood. This chain connects TRBV7-3 to TRBJ2-1, with TRBD2 matching 13 bases. DNA of the CDR3: TGTGCCAGCAGCCTAGCGTGGACTAGCGGGAGCTACAATGAGCAGTTCTTC. Its protein is CASSLAWTSGSYNEQFF.